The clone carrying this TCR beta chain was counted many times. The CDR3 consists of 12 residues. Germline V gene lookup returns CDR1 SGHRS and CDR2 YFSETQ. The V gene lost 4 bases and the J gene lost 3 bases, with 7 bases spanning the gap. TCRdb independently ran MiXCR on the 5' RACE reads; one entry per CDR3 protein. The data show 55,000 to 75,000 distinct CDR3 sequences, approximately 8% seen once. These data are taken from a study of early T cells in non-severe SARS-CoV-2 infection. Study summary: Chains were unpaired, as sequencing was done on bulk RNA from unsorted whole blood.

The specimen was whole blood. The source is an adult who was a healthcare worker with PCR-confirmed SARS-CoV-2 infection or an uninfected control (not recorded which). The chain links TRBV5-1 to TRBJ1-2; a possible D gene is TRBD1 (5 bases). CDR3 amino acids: CASSDSHYGYTF. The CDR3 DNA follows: TGCGCCAGCAGCGACAGCCACTATGGCTACACCTTC. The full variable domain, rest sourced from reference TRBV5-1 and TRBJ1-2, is KAGVTQTPRYLIKTRGQQVTLSCSPISGHRSVSWYQQTPGQGLQFLFEYFSETQRNKGNFPGRFSGRQFSNSRSEMNVSTLELGDSALYLCASSDSHYGYTFGSGTRLTVV.